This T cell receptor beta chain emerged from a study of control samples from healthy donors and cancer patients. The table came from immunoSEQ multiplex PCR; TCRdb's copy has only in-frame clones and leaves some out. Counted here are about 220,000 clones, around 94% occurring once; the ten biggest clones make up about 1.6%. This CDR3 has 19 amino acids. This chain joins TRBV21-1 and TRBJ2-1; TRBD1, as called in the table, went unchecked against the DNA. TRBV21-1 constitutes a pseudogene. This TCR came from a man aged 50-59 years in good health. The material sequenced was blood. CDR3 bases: TGTGCCAGCAGCAAAACCAGCCGGCCCGGGACAGGAGGCTACAATGAGCAGTTCTTC. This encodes CASSKTSRPGTGGYNEQFF.